These 22 T cell receptor beta chains share one sample of origin, sequenced in a study of T cell responses to AZD1222 COVID-19 vaccine. This table comes from immunoSEQ multiplex PCR, and its TCRdb copy is limited to in-frame clones, with some not included. The repertoire holds under 150,000 clones, with 80% to 95% as singletons. Sequenced here: peripheral blood, sampled 28 days after the second AZD1222 dose. Receptors were obtained from an adult who received the AZD1222 COVID-19 vaccine.

The chain has TRBV5-1 and TRBJ2-1, with 8 bases matching TRBD2. The length of the CDR3 is 12 residues. Germline CDR1 is SGHRS and CDR2 is YFSETQ. V gave up 0 bases and J gave up 14 bases; unmatched junction bases: 4. The CDR3, as DNA: TGCGCCAGCAGCTTGGAGGGACTAGGGGAGTTCTTC. It encodes CASSLEGLGEFF. The full variable domain, in which reference TRBV5-1 and TRBJ2-1 provide the parts outside the CDR3, is KAGVTQTPRYLIKTRGQQVTLSCSPISGHRSVSWYQQTPGQGLQFLFEYFSETQRNKGNFPGRFSGRQFSNSRSEMNVSTLELGDSALYLCASSLEGLGEFFGPGTRLTVL.

The chain has TRBV7-9 and TRBJ2-3, with D unclear. The V end lost 5 bases, the J end lost 2 bases, and 2 bases lay between the germline ends. The CDR3 has 11 residues. Germline lookup yields CDR1 SEHNR and CDR2 FQNEAQ (reference sequence). DNA for the CDR3: TGTGCCAGCAGCGCCACAGATACGCAGTATTTT. It yields the protein CASSATDTQYF. Filled out from reference TRBV7-9 and TRBJ2-3, the complete variable domain reads DTGVSQNPRHKITKRGQNVTFRCDPISEHNRLYWYRQTLGQGPEFLTYFQNEAQLEKSRLLSDRFSAERPKGSFSTLEIQRTEQGDSAMYLCASSATDTQYFGPGTRLTVL.

This rearrangement joins TRBV7-2 to TRBJ1-2; 7 bases match TRBD1. The CDR3 covers 15 residues. Looked up from germline, CDR1 is SGHTA and CDR2 is FQGNSA. The junction had 4 bases not matched to a gene; V was cut back by 2 bases and J by 1 base. The CDR3 DNA reads as TGTGCCAGCAGCTTATCGACAGGGCTTAACTATGGCTACACCTTC. It is translated as CASSLSTGLNYGYTF. Using reference TRBV7-2 and TRBJ1-2 for the parts outside the CDR3, the full variable domain is GAGVSQSPSNKVTEKGKDVELRCDPISGHTALYWYRQSLGQGLEFLIYFQGNSAPDKSGLPSDRFSAERTGGSVSTLTIQRTQQEDSAVYLCASSLSTGLNYGYTFGSGTRLTVV.

The chain joins TRBV5-1 to TRBJ2-3; TRBD1 agrees at 7 bases. Germline CDR1 is SGHRS and CDR2 is YFSETQ. The CDR3 spans 15 residues. J gave up 0 bases and V 6 bases, and 7 bases lay outside the gene matches. This CDR3 reads CASTLGQASTDTQYF. As DNA, the CDR3 is TGCGCCAGCACCTTAGGACAGGCTAGCACAGATACGCAGTATTTT.

The chain recombines TRBV25-1 with TRBJ1-5; a weak D match, TRBD1 (5 bases). The CDR3 contains 14 residues. From germline, CDR1 is MGHDK and CDR2 SYGVNS. The germline V and J ends were trimmed by 1 base and 7 bases, with 11 bases remaining between them. CDR3 in DNA: TGTGCCAGCAGTGAATCTCAGGGAAACCAGCCCCAGCATTTT. Translating gives CASSESQGNQPQHF.

The genes are TRBV10-3 and TRBJ2-7; D is perhaps TRBD1 (5 bases). V was clipped by 4 bases and J by 3 bases, with 7 bases between them. The CDR3 is 12 residues long. From germline, CDR1 is ENHRY and CDR2 SYGVKD. CDR3 sequence reads: CAISADSYEQYF. The CDR3 DNA sequence: TGTGCCATCAGTGCAGACAGCTACGAGCAGTACTTC.

This CDR3 is CASSSVMNTEAFF. The CDR3 DNA reads TGTGCCAGCAGCTCGGTTATGAACACTGAAGCTTTCTTT. This chain uses TRBV11-3 with TRBJ1-1; D unresolved. Trimming pared 4 bases from V and 0 bases from J, leaving 6 bases between. The germline V gene encodes CDR1 SGHNT and CDR2 YENEEA. This CDR3 has 13 residues. The full variable domain, with the rest looked up from reference TRBV11-3 and TRBJ1-1, is EAGVVQSPRYKIIEKKQPVAFWCNPISGHNTLYWYLQNLGQGPELLIRYENEEAVDDSQLPKDRFSAERLKGVDSTLKIQPAELGDSAVYLCASSSVMNTEAFFGQGTRLTVV.

This chain uses TRBV7-8 with TRBJ2-1; the match to TRBD2 covers 7 bases. With V trimmed by 0 bases and J by 3 bases, 8 bases remained unmatched. The V gene's germline CDR1 is SGHVS and CDR2 FQNEAQ. The CDR3 has 17 residues. The CDR3 DNA sequence: TGTGCCAGCAGCTTAGCGTTGCGGGAGCGCCTCTACAATGAGCAGTTCTTC. Amino acids: CASSLALRERLYNEQFF.

The chain recombines TRBV28 with TRBJ1-2, with 7 bases identical to TRBD1. This CDR3 spans 15 amino acids. After removal of 5 bases from V and 4 bases from J, the junction contained 10 bases not matched to a gene. Germline lookup yields CDR1 MDHEN and CDR2 SYDVKM. The CDR3 region has the DNA TGTGCCAGCAGTCAAGACAGGGACAGACTCTATGGCTACACCTTC. Its protein is CASSQDRDRLYGYTF.

The V and J genes are TRBV11-3 and TRBJ2-1; weak D call: TRBD2 (6 bases). Trimming removed 1 base at V and 5 bases at J, with 9 bases between. Germline-derived CDR1 and CDR2 are SGHNT and YENEEA. The CDR3 is 14 amino acids. CDR3 residues: CASSLGGGNNEQFF. The CDR3 DNA reads as TGTGCCAGCAGCTTAGGTGGAGGGAACAATGAGCAGTTCTTC.

The V call is TRBV5-5, the J call TRBJ1-2; 7 bases line up with TRBD1. The V gene end was trimmed by 5 bases and the J gene end by 4 bases; junction bases not matched to a gene: 8. The germline gives CDR1 SGHKS, CDR2 YYEKEE (reference sequence). This CDR3 is built from 14 residues. In nucleotides, the CDR3 is TGTGCCAGCAGACCGACAGGGTCCCGCTATGGCTACACCTTC. Translating gives CASRPTGSRYGYTF.

The chain combines TRBV7-2 with TRBJ1-1; D possibly corresponds to TRBD1 (6 bases). V lost 5 bases, J lost 0 bases, and 13 bases lay in between. The CDR3 length is 15 residues. Germline V gene lookup returns CDR1 SGHTA and CDR2 FQGNSA. This chain's CDR3 is CASSLDSLLNTEAFF. For the CDR3, the DNA is TGTGCCAGCAGCCTGGACAGCCTTCTGAACACTGAAGCTTTCTTT.

V usage is TRBV7-2 and J usage is TRBJ1-1, with D perhaps matching TRBD1 (5 bases). This CDR3 has 13 residues. Germline V gene sequence: CDR1 SGHTA, CDR2 FQGNSA. V was clipped by 8 bases and J by 4 bases, with 14 bases between them. The CDR3: CASGQGSRTEAFF. The CDR3 bases are TGTGCCAGCGGCCAGGGATCTCGCACTGAAGCTTTCTTT.

This rearrangement joins TRBV27 to TRBJ2-7, with TRBD2 as a possible D gene (6 bases). This CDR3 is built from 14 residues. Trimming removed 3 bases at V and 6 bases at J, with 15 bases between. Germline V gene sequence: CDR1 MNHEY, CDR2 SMNVEV (reference sequence). CDR3 DNA: TGTGCCAGCAGTTTTGGCAGCGGGCTCCTCGAGCAGTACTTC. Residues: CASSFGSGLLEQYF.

As concerns this clone: Additional DNA sequences in this sample encode the identical CDR3. The rearrangement joins TRBV5-1 to TRBJ1-1; D call uncertain. Germline CDR1 is SGHRS and CDR2 is YFSETQ. Trimming pared 0 bases from V and 3 bases from J, leaving 6 bases between. The CDR3 totals 13 residues. CDR3 nucleotides: TGCGCCAGCAGCTTGGTCGGGGACACTGAAGCTTTCTTT. Translation: CASSLVGDTEAFF.

The V call is TRBV27, the J call TRBJ2-2, with D hard to call. The CDR3 is 12 amino acids. CDR1 MNHEY and CDR2 SMNVEV come from the germline V gene (reference sequence). Trimming shortened V by 3 bases and J by 7 bases, and 6 bases separated the two germline ends. The CDR3 bases are TGTGCCAGCAGTTTCGCGAACGGGGAGCTGTTTTTT. It encodes CASSFANGELFF.

The V call is TRBV11-2, the J call TRBJ1-2, with 7 bases that match TRBD1. V shed 5 bases and J 2 bases; nucleotides not matched to a gene: 8. Per germline, CDR1 SGHAT and CDR2 FQNNGV. This CDR3 has 15 residues. The DNA for the CDR3 is TGTGCCAGCAGCCTACGGGACAGAAACAACTATGGCTACACCTTC. Translation: CASSLRDRNNYGYTF.

This chain uses TRBV6-1 with TRBJ1-2, with D tentatively TRBD1 (5 bases). The CDR3 length is 13 residues. Per germline, CDR1 MNHNS and CDR2 SASEGT. The V end was cut by 0 bases, the J end by 7 bases, with 9 bases between. The CDR3 DNA is TGTGCCAGCAGTGAAGCGGGGGTTGGTGGCTACACCTTC. Its protein product is CASSEAGVGGYTF.

The chain is built from TRBV7-9 and TRBJ2-7, with D tentatively TRBD1 (5 bases). This CDR3 is 16 amino acids long. V was pared by 6 bases and J by 1 base, with 19 bases between. Per the germline V gene, CDR1 is SEHNR and CDR2 is FQNEAQ (reference sequence). The chain's CDR3 is CASSKIPTGGSYEQYF. The CDR3 DNA sequence: TGTGCCAGCAGTAAAATCCCCACAGGTGGATCCTACGAGCAGTACTTC.

The chain employs TRBV9 and TRBJ2-1, with 9 bases that match TRBD2. Germline CDR1 SGDLS, CDR2 YYNGEE. This CDR3 has 16 amino acids. Trimming removed 3 bases from V and 4 bases from J; junction bases left unmatched: 8. The CDR3 reads CASSDPTSGVYNEQFF. The CDR3 bases are TGTGCCAGCAGCGACCCGACTAGCGGAGTTTACAATGAGCAGTTCTTC. Combining the CDR3 with reference TRBV9 and TRBJ2-1 gives the whole variable domain DSGVTQTPKHLITATGQRVTLRCSPRSGDLSVYWYQQSLDQGLQFLIQYYNGEERAKGNILERFSAQQFPDLHSELNLSSLELGDSALYFCASSDPTSGVYNEQFFGPGTRLTVL.

The rearrangement uses TRBV9 and TRBJ2-3; D is perhaps TRBD1 (5 bases). The CDR3 covers 14 residues. Germline V gene lookup returns CDR1 SGDLS and CDR2 YYNGEE. The V gene lost 0 bases and the J gene lost 2 bases, with 7 bases spanning the gap. Here the CDR3 reads CASSVGQYTDTQYF. The CDR3, as DNA: TGTGCCAGCAGCGTAGGACAGTACACAGATACGCAGTATTTT. The full variable domain, with the rest looked up from reference TRBV9 and TRBJ2-3, is DSGVTQTPKHLITATGQRVTLRCSPRSGDLSVYWYQQSLDQGLQFLIQYYNGEERAKGNILERFSAQQFPDLHSELNLSSLELGDSALYFCASSVGQYTDTQYFGPGTRLTVL.

V and J are TRBV7-8 and TRBJ2-1; no definite D call. The CDR3 spans 15 residues. V dropped 5 bases and J dropped 0 bases, with 11 bases sitting between them. The germline V gene encodes CDR1 SGHVS and CDR2 FQNEAQ. CDR3 in amino acids: CASSPFQSSYNEQFF. The CDR3 DNA follows: TGTGCCAGCAGCCCATTCCAGAGCTCCTACAATGAGCAGTTCTTC.